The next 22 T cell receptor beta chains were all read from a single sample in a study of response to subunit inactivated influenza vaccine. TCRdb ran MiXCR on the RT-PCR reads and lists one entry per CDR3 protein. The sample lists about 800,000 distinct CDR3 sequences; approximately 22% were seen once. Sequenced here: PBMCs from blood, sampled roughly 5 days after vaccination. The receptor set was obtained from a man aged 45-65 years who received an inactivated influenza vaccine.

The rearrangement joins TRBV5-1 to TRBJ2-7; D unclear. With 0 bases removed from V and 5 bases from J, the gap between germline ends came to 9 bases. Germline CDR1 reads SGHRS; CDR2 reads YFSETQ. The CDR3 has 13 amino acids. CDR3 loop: CASSLVRWDEQYF. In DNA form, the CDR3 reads TGCGCCAGCAGCTTGGTTCGTTGGGACGAGCAGTACTTC.

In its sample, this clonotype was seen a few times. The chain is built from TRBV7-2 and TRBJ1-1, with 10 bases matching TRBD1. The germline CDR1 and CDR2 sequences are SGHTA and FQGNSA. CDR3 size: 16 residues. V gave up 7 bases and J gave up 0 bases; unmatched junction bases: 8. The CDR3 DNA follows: TGTGCCAGCACCCTTGGGACAGGGGAATTGAACACTGAAGCTTTCTTT. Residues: CASTLGTGELNTEAFF.

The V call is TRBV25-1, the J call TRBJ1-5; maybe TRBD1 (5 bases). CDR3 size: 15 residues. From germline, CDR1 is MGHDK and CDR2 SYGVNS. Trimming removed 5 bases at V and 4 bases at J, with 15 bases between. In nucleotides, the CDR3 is TGTGCCAGCAGTCCTCCCGGGACGGCTAATCAGCCCCAGCATTTT. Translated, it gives CASSPPGTANQPQHF. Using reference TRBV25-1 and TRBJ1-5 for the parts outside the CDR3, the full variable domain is EADIYQTPRYLVIGTGKKITLECSQTMGHDKMYWYQQDPGMELHLIHYSYGVNSTEKGDLSSESTVSRIRTEHFPLTLESARPSHTSQYLCASSPPGTANQPQHFGDGTRLSIL.

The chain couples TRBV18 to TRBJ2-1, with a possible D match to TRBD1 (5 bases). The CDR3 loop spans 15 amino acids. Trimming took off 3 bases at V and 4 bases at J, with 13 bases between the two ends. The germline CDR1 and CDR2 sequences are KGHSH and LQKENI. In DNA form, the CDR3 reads TGTGCCAGCTCACCCCAGGGTTCCGTTTACAATGAGCAGTTCTTC. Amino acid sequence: CASSPQGSVYNEQFF. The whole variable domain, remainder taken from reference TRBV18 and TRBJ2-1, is NAGVMQNPRHLVRRRGQEARLRCSPMKGHSHVYWYRQLPEEGLKFMVYLQKENIIDESGMPKERFSAEFPKEGPSILRIQQVVRGDSAAYFCASSPQGSVYNEQFFGPGTRLTVL.

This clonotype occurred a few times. The CDR3 region is CASSLYPTSGNTDTQYF. CDR3 nucleotides: TGTGCCAGCAGCTTATACCCGACTAGCGGGAACACAGATACGCAGTATTTT. The V gene is TRBV7-3, the J gene TRBJ2-3, with TRBD2 matching 11 bases. The V segment lost 2 bases and the J segment 2 bases; nucleotides outside the gene matches: 6. The CDR3 is made up of 17 amino acids. The germline V gene has CDR1 SGHTA and CDR2 FQGTGA.

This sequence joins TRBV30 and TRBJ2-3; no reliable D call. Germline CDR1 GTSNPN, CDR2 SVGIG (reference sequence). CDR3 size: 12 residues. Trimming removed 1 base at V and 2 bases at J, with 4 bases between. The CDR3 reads CAWSGDTDTQYF. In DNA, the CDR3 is TGTGCCTGGAGTGGGGACACAGATACGCAGTATTTT.

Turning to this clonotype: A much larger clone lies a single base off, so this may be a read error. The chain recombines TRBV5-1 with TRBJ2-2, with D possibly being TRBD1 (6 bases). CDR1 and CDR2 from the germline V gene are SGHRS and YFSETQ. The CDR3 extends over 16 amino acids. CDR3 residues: CASSYQDQGNPGELIF. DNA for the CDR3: TGCGCCAGCAGCTACCAGGACCAGGGGAACCCCGGGGAGCTGATTTTT.

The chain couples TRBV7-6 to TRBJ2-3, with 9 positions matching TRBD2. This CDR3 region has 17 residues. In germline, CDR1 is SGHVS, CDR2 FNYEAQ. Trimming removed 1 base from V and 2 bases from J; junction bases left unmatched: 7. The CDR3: CASSLGGLATSTDTQYF. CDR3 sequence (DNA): TGTGCCAGCAGCTTAGGTGGACTAGCGACTTCCACAGATACGCAGTATTTT. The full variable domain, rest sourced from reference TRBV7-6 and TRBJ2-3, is GAGVSQSPRYKVTKRGQDVALRCDPISGHVSLYWYRQALGQGPEFLTYFNYEAQQDKSGLPNDRFSAERPEGSISTLTIQRTEQRDSAMYRCASSLGGLATSTDTQYFGPGTRLTVL.

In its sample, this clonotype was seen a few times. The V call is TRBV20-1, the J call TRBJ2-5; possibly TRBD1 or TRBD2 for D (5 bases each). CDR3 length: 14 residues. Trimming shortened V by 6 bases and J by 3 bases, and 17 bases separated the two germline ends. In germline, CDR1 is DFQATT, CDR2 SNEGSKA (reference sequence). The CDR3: CSAPVGAAKETQYF. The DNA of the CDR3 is TGCAGTGCCCCTGTCGGGGCGGCTAAAGAGACCCAGTACTTC.

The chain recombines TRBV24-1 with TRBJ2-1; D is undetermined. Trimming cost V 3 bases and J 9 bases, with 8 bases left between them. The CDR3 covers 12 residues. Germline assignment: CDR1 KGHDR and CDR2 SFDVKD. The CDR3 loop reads CATSDRSREQFF. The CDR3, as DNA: TGTGCCACCAGTGATCGGAGTCGTGAGCAGTTCTTC.

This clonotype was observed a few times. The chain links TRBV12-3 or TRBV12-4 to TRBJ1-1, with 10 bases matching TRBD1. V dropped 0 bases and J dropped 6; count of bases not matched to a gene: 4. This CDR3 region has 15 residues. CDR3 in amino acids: CASSLARTGGSEAFF. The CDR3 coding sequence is TGTGCCAGCAGTTTAGCCCGGACAGGGGGTTCTGAAGCTTTCTTT.

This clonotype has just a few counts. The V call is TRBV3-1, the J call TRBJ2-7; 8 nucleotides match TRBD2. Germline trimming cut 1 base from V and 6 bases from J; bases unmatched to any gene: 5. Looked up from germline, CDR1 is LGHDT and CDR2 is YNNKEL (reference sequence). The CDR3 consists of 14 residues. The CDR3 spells CASSQGRLAGEQYF. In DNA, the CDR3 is TGTGCCAGCAGCCAAGGTCGGCTAGCGGGCGAGCAGTACTTC.

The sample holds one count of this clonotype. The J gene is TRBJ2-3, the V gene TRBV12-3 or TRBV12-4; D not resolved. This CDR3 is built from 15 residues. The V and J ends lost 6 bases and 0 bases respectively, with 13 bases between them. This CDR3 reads CASRPADASTDTQYF. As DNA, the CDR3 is TGTGCCAGCAGACCAGCTGACGCTAGCACAGATACGCAGTATTTT.

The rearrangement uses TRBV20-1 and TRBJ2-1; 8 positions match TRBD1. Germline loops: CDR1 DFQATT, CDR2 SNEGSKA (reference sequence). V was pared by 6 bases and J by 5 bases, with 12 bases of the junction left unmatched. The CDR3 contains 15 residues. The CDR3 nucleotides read TGCAGTGCCAGGACAGGGTGGGGGGACAACAATGAGCAGTTCTTC. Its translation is CSARTGWGDNNEQFF.

The CDR3 loop is CSARVPAYSNQPQHF. The CDR3 region has the DNA TGCAGTGCTAGAGTCCCAGCCTATAGCAATCAGCCCCAGCATTTT. This chain links TRBV20-1 with TRBJ1-5; D is unresolved. CDR1 DFQATT and CDR2 SNEGSKA come from the germline V gene (reference sequence). This CDR3 comprises 15 residues. The germline V and J ends were trimmed by 1 base and 0 bases, with 10 bases remaining between them.

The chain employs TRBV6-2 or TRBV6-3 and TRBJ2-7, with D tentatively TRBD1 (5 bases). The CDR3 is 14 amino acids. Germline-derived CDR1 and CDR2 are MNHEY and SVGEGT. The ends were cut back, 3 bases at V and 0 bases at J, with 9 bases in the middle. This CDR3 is CASSYRQYSYEQYF. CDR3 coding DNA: TGTGCCAGCAGTTATCGACAGTACTCCTACGAGCAGTACTTC.

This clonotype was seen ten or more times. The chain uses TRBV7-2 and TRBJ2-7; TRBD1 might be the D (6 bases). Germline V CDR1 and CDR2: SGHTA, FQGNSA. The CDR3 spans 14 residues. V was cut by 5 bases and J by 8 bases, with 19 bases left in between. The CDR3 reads CASSQGRGPYQQYF. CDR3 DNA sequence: TGTGCCAGCAGCCAAGGCAGGGGTCCGTACCAGCAGTACTTC. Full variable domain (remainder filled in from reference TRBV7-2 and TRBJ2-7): GAGVSQSPSNKVTEKGKDVELRCDPISGHTALYWYRQSLGQGLEFLIYFQGNSAPDKSGLPSDRFSAERTGGSVSTLTIQRTQQEDSAVYLCASSQGRGPYQQYFGPGTRLTVT.

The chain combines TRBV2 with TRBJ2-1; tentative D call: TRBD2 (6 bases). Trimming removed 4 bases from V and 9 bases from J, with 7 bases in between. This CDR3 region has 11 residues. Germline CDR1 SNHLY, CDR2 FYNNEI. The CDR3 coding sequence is TGTGCCAGCAGTGGGACTACTGAGCAGTTCTTC. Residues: CASSGTTEQFF.

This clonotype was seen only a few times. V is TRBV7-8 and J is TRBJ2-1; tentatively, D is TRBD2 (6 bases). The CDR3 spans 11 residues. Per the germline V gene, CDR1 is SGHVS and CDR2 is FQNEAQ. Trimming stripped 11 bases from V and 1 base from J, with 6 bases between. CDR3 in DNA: TGTGCCGGGGGGTCCTACAATGAGCAGTTCTTC. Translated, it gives CAGGSYNEQFF.

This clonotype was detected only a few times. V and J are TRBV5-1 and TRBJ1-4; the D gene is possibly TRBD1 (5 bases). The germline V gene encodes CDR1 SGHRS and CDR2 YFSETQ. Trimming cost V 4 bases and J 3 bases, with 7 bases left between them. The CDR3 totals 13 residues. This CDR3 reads CASSIGANEKLFF. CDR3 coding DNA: TGCGCCAGCAGCATAGGGGCTAATGAAAAACTGTTTTTT.

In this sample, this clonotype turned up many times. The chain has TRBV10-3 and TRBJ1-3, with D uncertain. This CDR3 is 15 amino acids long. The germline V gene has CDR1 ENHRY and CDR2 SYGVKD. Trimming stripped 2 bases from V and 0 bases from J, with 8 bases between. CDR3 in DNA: TGTGCCATCAGTGAGATGGGTCTCTCTGGAAACACCATATATTTT. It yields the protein CAISEMGLSGNTIYF.

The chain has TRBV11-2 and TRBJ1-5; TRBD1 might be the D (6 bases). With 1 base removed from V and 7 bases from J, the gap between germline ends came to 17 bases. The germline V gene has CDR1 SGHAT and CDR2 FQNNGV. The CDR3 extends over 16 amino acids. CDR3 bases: TGTGCCAGCAGCTTAGGAACCCCAGGGGATGACCAGCCCCAGCATTTT. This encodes CASSLGTPGDDQPQHF. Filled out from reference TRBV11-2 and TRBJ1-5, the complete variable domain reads EAGVAQSPRYKIIEKRQSVAFWCNPISGHATLYWYQQILGQGPKLLIQFQNNGVVDDSQLPKDRFSAERLKGVDSTLKIQPAKLEDSAVYLCASSLGTPGDDQPQHFGDGTRLSIL.